These 3 T cell receptor beta chains came from one sample sequenced in a study of shared clonotypes between healthy human individuals. Assay: immunoSEQ multiplex PCR; the TCRdb copy retains only in-frame clones and omits some. Of a few hundred thousand clones listed, around 97% are singletons. Material for sequencing was naive CD4+ T cells sorted from blood. The subset here: CD45RA+ positively selected. The receptors were sampled from a woman aged 30 to 39 in good health.

This sequence joins TRBV28 and TRBJ2-1, with D possibly matching TRBD1 (5 bases). This CDR3 region has 15 residues. V was cut by 6 bases and J by 2 bases, with 14 bases left in between. Looked up from germline, CDR1 is MDHEN and CDR2 is SYDVKM. The CDR3 region has the DNA TGTGCCAGCAGCCAGAACCTAGGGGCCTACAATGAGCAGTTCTTC. Translated: CASSQNLGAYNEQFF.

The chain joins TRBV6-1 to TRBJ1-1; D is undetermined. Germline assignment: CDR1 MNHNS and CDR2 SASEGT. The CDR3 length is 15 residues. Trimming removed 5 bases from V and 1 base from J, with 14 bases in between. CDR3 loop: CASSPLAVGNTEAFF. The CDR3 DNA reads as TGTGCCAGCAGTCCCTTAGCGGTAGGGAACACTGAAGCTTTCTTT.

The J gene is TRBJ2-3, the V gene TRBV11-2; tentative D call: TRBD2 (5 bases). The V gene lost 5 bases and the J gene lost 1 base, with 16 bases spanning the gap. The CDR3 length is 16 residues. Germline values: CDR1 SGHAT, CDR2 FQNNGV. This CDR3 is CASSQNSVPGTDTQYF. CDR3 bases: TGTGCCAGCAGCCAAAATAGCGTACCCGGCACAGATACGCAGTATTTT.